This entry describes one TCR beta chain. The sample comes from a study of blood T cell repertoires in COVID-19. This CDR3 region has 15 residues. Germline CDR1 LNHDA, CDR2 SQIVND (reference sequence). V lost 5 bases, J lost 5 bases, and 16 bases lay in between. Sequencing used immunoSEQ multiplex PCR; TCRdb keeps in-frame clones, though not all of them. The table has around 700,000 clones, around 89% seen once. The source material was peripheral blood. The clonotype originates from a woman aged 18 to 35 with acute or convalescent COVID-19. The J gene is TRBJ1-5, the V gene TRBV19; possibly TRBD1 for D (6 bases). The CDR3 nucleotides read TGTGCCAGTAGTTCCCGACACAGGGACCATCAGCCCCAGCATTTT. It yields the protein CASSSRHRDHQPQHF.